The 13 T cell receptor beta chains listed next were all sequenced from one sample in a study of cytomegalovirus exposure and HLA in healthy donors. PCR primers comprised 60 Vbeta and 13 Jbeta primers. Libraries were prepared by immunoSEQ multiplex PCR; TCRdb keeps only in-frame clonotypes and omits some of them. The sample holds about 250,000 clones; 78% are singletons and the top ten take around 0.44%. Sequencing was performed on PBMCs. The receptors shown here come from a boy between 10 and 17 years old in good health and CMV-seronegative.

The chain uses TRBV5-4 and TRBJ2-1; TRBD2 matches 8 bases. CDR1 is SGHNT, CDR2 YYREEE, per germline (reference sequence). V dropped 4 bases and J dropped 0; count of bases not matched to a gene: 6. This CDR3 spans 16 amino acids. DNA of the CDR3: TGTGCCAGCAGCCGTACTAGCGGAGGCTCCTACAATGAGCAGTTCTTC. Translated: CASSRTSGGSYNEQFF.

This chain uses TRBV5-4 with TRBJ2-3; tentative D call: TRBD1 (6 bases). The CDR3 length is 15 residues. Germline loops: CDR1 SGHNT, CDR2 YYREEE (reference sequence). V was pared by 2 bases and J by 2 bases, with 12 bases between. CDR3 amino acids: CASSFVTGNTDTQYF. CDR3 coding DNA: TGTGCCAGCAGCTTTGTTACAGGGAACACAGATACGCAGTATTTT.

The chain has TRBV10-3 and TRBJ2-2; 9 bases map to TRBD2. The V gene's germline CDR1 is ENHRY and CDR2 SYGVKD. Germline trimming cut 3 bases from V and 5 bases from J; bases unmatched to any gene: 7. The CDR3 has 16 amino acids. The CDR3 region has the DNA TGTGCCATCAGTGAACGGGCGGGAGGGCGAACCGGGGAGCTGTTTTTT. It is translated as CAISERAGGRTGELFF.

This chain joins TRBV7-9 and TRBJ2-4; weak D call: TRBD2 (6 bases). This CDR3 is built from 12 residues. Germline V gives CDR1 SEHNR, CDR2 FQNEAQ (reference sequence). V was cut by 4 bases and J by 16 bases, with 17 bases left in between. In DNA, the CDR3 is TGTGCCAGCAGCTGGGCCCGGGGACTTCTTTACTTC. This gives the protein CASSWARGLLYF.

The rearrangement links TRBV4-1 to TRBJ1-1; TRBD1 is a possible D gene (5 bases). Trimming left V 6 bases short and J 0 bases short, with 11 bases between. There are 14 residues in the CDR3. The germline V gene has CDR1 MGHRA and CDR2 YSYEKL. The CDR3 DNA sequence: TGCGCCAGCAGTTATACAGGTTTGAACACTGAAGCTTTCTTT. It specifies CASSYTGLNTEAFF.

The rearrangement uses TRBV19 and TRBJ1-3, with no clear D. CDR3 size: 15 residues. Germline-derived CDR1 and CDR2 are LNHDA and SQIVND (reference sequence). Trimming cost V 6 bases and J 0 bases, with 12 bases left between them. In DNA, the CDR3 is TGTGCCAGTAGCCGAGGCTCGAACTCTGGAAACACCATATATTTT. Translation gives CASSRGSNSGNTIYF. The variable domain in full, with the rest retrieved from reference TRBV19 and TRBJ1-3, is DGGITQSPKYLFRKEGQNVTLSCEQNLNHDAMYWYRQDPGQGLRLIYYSQIVNDFQKGDIAEGYSVSREKKESFPLTVTSAQKNPTAFYLCASSRGSNSGNTIYFGEGSWLTVV.

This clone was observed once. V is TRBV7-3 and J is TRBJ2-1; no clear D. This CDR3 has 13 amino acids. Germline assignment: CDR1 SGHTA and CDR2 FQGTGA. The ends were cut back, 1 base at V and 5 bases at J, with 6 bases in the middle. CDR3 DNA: TGTGCCAGCAGCTTAAATAGCCACAATGAGCAGTTCTTC. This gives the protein CASSLNSHNEQFF.

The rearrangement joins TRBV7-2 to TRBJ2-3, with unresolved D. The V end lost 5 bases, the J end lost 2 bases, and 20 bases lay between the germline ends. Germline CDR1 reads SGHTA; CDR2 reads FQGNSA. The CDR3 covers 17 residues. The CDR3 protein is CASSHSPVITSTDTQYF. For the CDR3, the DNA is TGTGCCAGCAGCCACAGCCCGGTGATCACCTCCACAGATACGCAGTATTTT.

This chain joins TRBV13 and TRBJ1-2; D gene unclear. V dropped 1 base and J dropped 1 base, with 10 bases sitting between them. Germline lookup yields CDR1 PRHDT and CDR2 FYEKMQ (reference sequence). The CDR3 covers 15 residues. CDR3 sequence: CASSLAQEINYGYTF. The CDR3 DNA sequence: TGTGCCAGCAGCTTAGCCCAGGAAATTAACTATGGCTACACCTTC.

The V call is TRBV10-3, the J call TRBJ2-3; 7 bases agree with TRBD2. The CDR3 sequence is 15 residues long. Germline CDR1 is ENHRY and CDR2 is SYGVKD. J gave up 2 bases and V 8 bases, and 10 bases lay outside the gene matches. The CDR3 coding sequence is TGTGCCATCGGAATAGCGGGCCCAACCACAGATACGCAGTATTTT. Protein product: CAIGIAGPTTDTQYF.

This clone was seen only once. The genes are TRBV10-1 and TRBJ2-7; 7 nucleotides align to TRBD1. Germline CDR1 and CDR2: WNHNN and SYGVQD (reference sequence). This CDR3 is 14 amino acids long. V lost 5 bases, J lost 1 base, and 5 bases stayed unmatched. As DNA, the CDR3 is TGCGCCAGCAGTAGGGGGCTGAGTTCCTACGAGCAGTACTTC. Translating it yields CASSRGLSSYEQYF.

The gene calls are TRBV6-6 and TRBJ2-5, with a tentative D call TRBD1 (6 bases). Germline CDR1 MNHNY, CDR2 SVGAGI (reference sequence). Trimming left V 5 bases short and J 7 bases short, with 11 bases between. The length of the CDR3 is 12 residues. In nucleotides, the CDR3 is TGTGCCAGCAGTCTCGACAGGAGGACCCAGTACTTC. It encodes CASSLDRRTQYF.

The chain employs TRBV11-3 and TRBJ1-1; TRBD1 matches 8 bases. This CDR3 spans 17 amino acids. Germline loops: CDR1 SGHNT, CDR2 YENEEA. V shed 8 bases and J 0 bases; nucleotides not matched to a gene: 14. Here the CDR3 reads CASGQGALSLMNTEAFF. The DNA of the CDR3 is TGTGCCAGCGGCCAGGGGGCTCTGTCCCTTATGAACACTGAAGCTTTCTTT. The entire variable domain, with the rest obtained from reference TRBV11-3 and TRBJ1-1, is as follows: EAGVVQSPRYKIIEKKQPVAFWCNPISGHNTLYWYLQNLGQGPELLIRYENEEAVDDSQLPKDRFSAERLKGVDSTLKIQPAELGDSAVYLCASGQGALSLMNTEAFFGQGTRLTVV.